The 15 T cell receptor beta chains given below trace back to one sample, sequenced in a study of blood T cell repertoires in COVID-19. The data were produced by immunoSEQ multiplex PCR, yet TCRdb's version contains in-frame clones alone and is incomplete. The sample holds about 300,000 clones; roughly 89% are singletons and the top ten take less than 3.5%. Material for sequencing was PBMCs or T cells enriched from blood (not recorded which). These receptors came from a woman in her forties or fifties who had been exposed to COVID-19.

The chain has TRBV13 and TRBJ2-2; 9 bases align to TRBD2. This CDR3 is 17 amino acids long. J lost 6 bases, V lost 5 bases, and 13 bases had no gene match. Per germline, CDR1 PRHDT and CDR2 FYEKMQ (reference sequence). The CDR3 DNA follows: TGTGCCAGCAGCGCCGAGACTAGCGGACTCCAATCCGGGGAGCTGTTTTTT. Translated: CASSAETSGLQSGELFF. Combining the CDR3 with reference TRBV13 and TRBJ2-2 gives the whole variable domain AAGVIQSPRHLIKEKRETATLKCYPIPRHDTVYWYQQGPGQDPQFLISFYEKMQSDKGSIPDRFSAQQFSDYHSELNMSSLELGDSALYFCASSAETSGLQSGELFFGEGSRLTVL.

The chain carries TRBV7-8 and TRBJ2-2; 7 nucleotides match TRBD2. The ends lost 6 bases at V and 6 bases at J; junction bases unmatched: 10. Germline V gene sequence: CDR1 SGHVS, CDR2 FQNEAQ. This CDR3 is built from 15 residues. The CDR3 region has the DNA TGTGCCAGCAGTCGCCGCGGCGGGGGTCCCGGGGAGCTGTTTTTT. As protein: CASSRRGGGPGELFF.

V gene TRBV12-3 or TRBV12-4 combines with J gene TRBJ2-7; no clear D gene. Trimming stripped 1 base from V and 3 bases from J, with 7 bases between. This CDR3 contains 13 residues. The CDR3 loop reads CASSLDRHYEQYF. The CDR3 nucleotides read TGTGCCAGCAGTTTAGACAGACACTACGAGCAGTACTTC.

The CDR3 nucleotides are TGTGCCACCAGTTTCAACAGGGGATATGAAGCTTTCTTT. Protein product: CATSFNRGYEAFF. This chain uses TRBV15 with TRBJ1-1; 7 bases are a match to TRBD1. This CDR3 region has 13 residues. CDR1 and CDR2 from the germline V gene are LNHNV and YYDKDF (reference sequence). Trimming cost V 6 bases and J 7 bases; bases outside gene matches: 8.

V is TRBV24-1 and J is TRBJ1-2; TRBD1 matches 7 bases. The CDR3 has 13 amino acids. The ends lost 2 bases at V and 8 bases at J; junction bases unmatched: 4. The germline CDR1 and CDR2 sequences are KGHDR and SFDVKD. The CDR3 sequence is CATSDSQGIGYTF. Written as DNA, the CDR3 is TGTGCCACCAGTGATTCACAGGGGATCGGCTACACCTTC.

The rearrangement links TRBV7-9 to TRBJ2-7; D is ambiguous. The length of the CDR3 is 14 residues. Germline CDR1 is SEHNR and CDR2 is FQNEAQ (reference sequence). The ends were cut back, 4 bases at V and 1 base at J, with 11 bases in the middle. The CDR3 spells CASSYTASSYEQYF. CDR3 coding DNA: TGTGCCAGCAGCTATACAGCCTCTTCCTACGAGCAGTACTTC.

The CDR3 here is CAIRNGQGGWETQYF. The CDR3 DNA follows: TGTGCCATCAGGAATGGACAGGGGGGGTGGGAGACCCAGTACTTC. This rearrangement joins TRBV10-3 to TRBJ2-5; 10 bases agree with TRBD1. The CDR3 length is 15 residues. With V trimmed by 6 bases and J by 5 bases, 9 bases remained unmatched. Germline assignment: CDR1 ENHRY and CDR2 SYGVKD.

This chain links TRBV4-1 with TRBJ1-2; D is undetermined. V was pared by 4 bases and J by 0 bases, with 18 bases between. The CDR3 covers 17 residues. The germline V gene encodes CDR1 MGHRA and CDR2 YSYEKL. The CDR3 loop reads CASSPRRGGPTNYGYTF. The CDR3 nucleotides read TGCGCCAGCAGCCCTCGGCGGGGAGGTCCAACTAACTATGGCTACACCTTC.

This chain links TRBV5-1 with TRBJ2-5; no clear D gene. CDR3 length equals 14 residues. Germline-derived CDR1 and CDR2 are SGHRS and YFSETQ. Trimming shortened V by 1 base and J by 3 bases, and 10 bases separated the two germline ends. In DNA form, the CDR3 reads TGCGCCAGCAGCTTGTTCAGTACCAAAGAGACCCAGTACTTC. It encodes CASSLFSTKETQYF.

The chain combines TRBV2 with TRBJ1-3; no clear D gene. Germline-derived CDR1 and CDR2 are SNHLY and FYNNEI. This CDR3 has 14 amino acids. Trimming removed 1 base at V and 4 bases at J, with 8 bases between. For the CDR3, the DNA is TGTGCCAGCAGTGAAGGGTGGGCAGGAAACACCATATATTTT. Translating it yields CASSEGWAGNTIYF.

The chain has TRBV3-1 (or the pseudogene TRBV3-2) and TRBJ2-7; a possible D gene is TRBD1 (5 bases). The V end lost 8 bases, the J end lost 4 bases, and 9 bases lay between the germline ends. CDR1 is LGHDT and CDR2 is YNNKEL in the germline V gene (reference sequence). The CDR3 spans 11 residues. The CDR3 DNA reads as TGTGCCAGCGGGGCACGGTACGAGCAGTACTTC. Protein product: CASGARYEQYF.

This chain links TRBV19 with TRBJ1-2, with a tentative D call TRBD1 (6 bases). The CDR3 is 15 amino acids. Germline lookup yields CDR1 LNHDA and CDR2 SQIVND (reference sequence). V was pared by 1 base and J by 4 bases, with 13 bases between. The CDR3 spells CASSIVKPGVYGYTF. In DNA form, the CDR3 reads TGTGCCAGTAGTATAGTGAAACCAGGGGTCTATGGCTACACCTTC. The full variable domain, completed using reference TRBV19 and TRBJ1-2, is DGGITQSPKYLFRKEGQNVTLSCEQNLNHDAMYWYRQDPGQGLRLIYYSQIVNDFQKGDIAEGYSVSREKKESFPLTVTSAQKNPTAFYLCASSIVKPGVYGYTFGSGTRLTVV.

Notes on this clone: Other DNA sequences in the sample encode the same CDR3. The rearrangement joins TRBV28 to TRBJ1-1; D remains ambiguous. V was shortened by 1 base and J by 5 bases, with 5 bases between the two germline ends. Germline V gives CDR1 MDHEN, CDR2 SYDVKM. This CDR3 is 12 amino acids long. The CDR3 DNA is TGTGCCAGCAGTTTATCGGGGACTGAAGCTTTCTTT. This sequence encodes CASSLSGTEAFF.

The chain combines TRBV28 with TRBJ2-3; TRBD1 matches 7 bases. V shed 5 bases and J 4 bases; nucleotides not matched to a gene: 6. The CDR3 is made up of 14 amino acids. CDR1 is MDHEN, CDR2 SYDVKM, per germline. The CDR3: CASSHRDRPDTQYF. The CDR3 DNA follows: TGTGCCAGCAGTCATAGGGACAGACCAGATACGCAGTATTTT.

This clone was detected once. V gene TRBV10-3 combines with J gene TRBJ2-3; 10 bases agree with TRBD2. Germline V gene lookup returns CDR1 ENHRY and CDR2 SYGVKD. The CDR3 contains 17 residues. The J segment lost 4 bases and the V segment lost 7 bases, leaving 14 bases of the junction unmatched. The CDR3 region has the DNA TGTGCCATCACCGGAAGGGCCCTAGCGGGGGTACCAGATACGCAGTATTTT. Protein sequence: CAITGRALAGVPDTQYF.